This passage covers 15 T cell receptor beta chains from one sample sequenced in a study of OX40 agonist ivuxolimab in advanced cancers. Only in-frame clones appear in the TCRdb table, and some are missing; sequencing was by immunoSEQ multiplex PCR. The sample consists of roughly 35,000 clones, 85% to 90% of them appearing once. The sample in question was CD4+ or CD8+ T cells sorted from blood, obtained in a trial of the OX40 agonist ivuxolimab. These receptors all stem from an adult with an advanced solid tumor such as melanoma, head and neck, liver or kidney cancer.

The chain links TRBV6-5 to TRBJ1-4; the D is unclear. The CDR3 covers 15 residues. Germline CDR1 reads MNHEY; CDR2 reads SVGAGI. The V gene lost 4 bases and the J gene lost 4 bases, with 13 bases spanning the gap. CDR3 in DNA: TGTGCCAGCAGTTCAACTGGAGGGAATAATGAAAAACTGTTTTTT. Its protein is CASSSTGGNNEKLFF.

The chain uses TRBV9 and TRBJ1-5, with D possibly being TRBD1 (5 bases). The V end was cut by 0 bases, the J end by 4 bases, with 8 bases between. CDR1 is SGDLS, CDR2 YYNGEE, per germline. The length of the CDR3 is 14 residues. The CDR3 region is CASSVGTLNQPQHF. Here the CDR3 DNA reads TGTGCCAGCAGCGTAGGGACACTTAATCAGCCCCAGCATTTT.

The table lists this clone with a count of one. The J gene is TRBJ2-7, the V gene TRBV10-3; D might be TRBD1 or TRBD2, each matching 7 bases. The V end was cut by 4 bases, the J end by 3 bases, with 16 bases between. The CDR3 is 15 amino acids. Per germline, CDR1 ENHRY and CDR2 SYGVKD. This CDR3 is CAISAQGGRSYEQYF. As DNA, the CDR3 is TGTGCCATCAGTGCCCAGGGGGGGCGAAGCTACGAGCAGTACTTC.

The chain carries TRBV6-1 and TRBJ1-6, with D perhaps matching TRBD1 (5 bases). From germline, CDR1 is MNHNS and CDR2 SASEGT. The V and J ends lost 4 bases and 5 bases respectively, with 9 bases between them. CDR3 length: 14 amino acids. The CDR3 region is CASSAEGNNSPLHF. CDR3 sequence (DNA): TGTGCCAGCAGTGCCGAGGGGAATAATTCACCCCTCCACTTT.

CDR3 coding DNA: TGTGCCAGCAGCTTAGCGGAAAACTACGAGCAGTACTTC. This gives the protein CASSLAENYEQYF. J is TRBJ2-7 and V is TRBV7-9; D unclear. The CDR3 covers 13 residues. The V gene lost 0 bases and the J gene lost 3 bases, with 6 bases spanning the gap. CDR1 and CDR2 from the germline V gene are SEHNR and FQNEAQ (reference sequence).

The J gene is TRBJ1-5, the V gene TRBV25-1; D might be TRBD1 (5 bases). Trimming removed 3 bases from V and 1 base from J, with 7 bases in between. The CDR3 sequence is 14 residues long. CDR1 is MGHDK and CDR2 is SYGVNS in the germline V gene. The CDR3 sequence is CASSDPGSNQPQHF. CDR3 coding DNA: TGTGCCAGCAGTGACCCAGGGAGCAATCAGCCCCAGCATTTT.

V gene TRBV7-9 combines with J gene TRBJ2-2; 11 nucleotides line up with TRBD2. Trimming cost V 4 bases and J 4 bases; bases outside gene matches: 5. In germline, CDR1 is SEHNR, CDR2 FQNEAQ (reference sequence). This CDR3 region has 16 residues. CDR3 residues: CASSSGTSGGTGELFF. CDR3 bases: TGTGCCAGCAGCTCCGGGACTAGCGGAGGCACCGGGGAGCTGTTTTTT. Together with reference TRBV7-9 and TRBJ2-2, the CDR3 gives the full variable domain: DTGVSQNPRHKITKRGQNVTFRCDPISEHNRLYWYRQTLGQGPEFLTYFQNEAQLEKSRLLSDRFSAERPKGSFSTLEIQRTEQGDSAMYLCASSSGTSGGTGELFFGEGSRLTVL.

This sequence joins TRBV7-9 and TRBJ1-1; D perhaps matches TRBD1 (6 bases). The germline V gene has CDR1 SEHNR and CDR2 FQNEAQ (reference sequence). Trimming cost V 6 bases and J 1 base, with 18 bases left between them. The CDR3 totals 16 residues. The CDR3 nucleotides are TGTGCCAGCAGACCCCTTGGGGGGACATCGAACACTGAAGCTTTCTTT. Residues: CASRPLGGTSNTEAFF.

This clone was picked up one time. This chain connects TRBV6-4 to TRBJ1-6, with a tentative D call TRBD1 (5 bases). V was shortened by 5 bases and J by 8 bases, with 25 bases between the two germline ends. Germline values: CDR1 MRHNA, CDR2 SNTAGT. This CDR3 has 18 amino acids. The CDR3 protein is CASSYYPMRQGKDSPLHF. For the CDR3, the DNA is TGTGCCAGCAGTTACTACCCCATGCGCCAGGGTAAGGATTCACCCCTCCACTTT.

The V call is TRBV11-2, the J call TRBJ2-5, with a tentative D call TRBD2 (5 bases). Germline V CDR1 and CDR2: SGHAT, FQNNGV. The CDR3 totals 14 residues. V lost 5 bases to trimming and J lost 2 bases, with 12 bases between them. CDR3 coding DNA: TGTGCCAGCAGCCAGCCTAGCTTACAAGAGACCCAGTACTTC. Its protein is CASSQPSLQETQYF.

This clone occurred once. This chain joins TRBV5-1 and TRBJ2-2; no clear D. The V end lost 0 bases, the J end lost 2 bases, and 8 bases lay between the germline ends. The CDR3 length is 15 residues. Germline V gene data show CDR1 as SGHRS and CDR2 as YFSETQ. As DNA, the CDR3 is TGCGCCAGCAGCTTGGTGGCAACCAACACCGGGGAGCTGTTTTTT. Protein sequence: CASSLVATNTGELFF.

The rearrangement uses TRBV13 and TRBJ1-4; D unresolved. Trimming removed 5 bases from V and 0 bases from J, with 19 bases in between. Germline-derived CDR1 and CDR2 are PRHDT and FYEKMQ (reference sequence). The CDR3 runs 18 residues. CDR3 sequence: CASSKYPRGAPTNEKLFF. The CDR3 nucleotides read TGTGCCAGCAGCAAATATCCTAGAGGAGCTCCAACTAATGAAAAACTGTTTTTT.

The chain combines TRBV11-2 with TRBJ2-5; perhaps TRBD2 as D (6 bases). V dropped 0 bases and J dropped 4 bases, with 15 bases sitting between them. Germline loops: CDR1 SGHAT, CDR2 FQNNGV. This CDR3 contains 16 residues. CDR3 bases: TGTGCCAGCAGCTTAGATCTCCCGCGGGGCGGAGAGACCCAGTACTTC. This codes for CASSLDLPRGGETQYF. The whole variable domain, filled in from reference TRBV11-2 and TRBJ2-5, reads EAGVAQSPRYKIIEKRQSVAFWCNPISGHATLYWYQQILGQGPKLLIQFQNNGVVDDSQLPKDRFSAERLKGVDSTLKIQPAKLEDSAVYLCASSLDLPRGGETQYFGPGTRLLVL.

The CDR3 loop reads CASSQDRRGDNYGYTF. The DNA of the CDR3 is TGCGCCAGCAGCCAAGATCGGCGGGGGGATAACTATGGCTACACCTTC. The V call is TRBV4-3, the J call TRBJ1-2; a weak D match, TRBD1 (5 bases). V was pared by 0 bases and J by 1 base, with 12 bases between. The CDR3 has 16 residues. Germline CDR1 reads LGHNA; CDR2 reads YSLEER.

V is TRBV6-1 and J is TRBJ2-2, with TRBD1 matching 12 bases. Unmatched junction bases numbered 9, after V lost 11 bases and J lost 8 bases. The CDR3 covers 14 residues. The germline V gene has CDR1 MNHNS and CDR2 SASEGT. In DNA form, the CDR3 reads TGTGCCGGGGGAAGGGGACAGGGGGCTGGGGAGCTGTTTTTT. It codes for CAGGRGQGAGELFF.